The T cell receptor (beta chain) described here comes from a study of blood T cell repertoires in COVID-19. At the level of the study: From the United States, Italy and Spain came samples of acute and convalescent COVID-19. The analysed material was cDNA or gDNA that came from T cells, B-cell-depleted T cells, or PBMCs.

Trimming took off 2 bases at V and 3 bases at J, with 7 bases between the two ends. Germline values: CDR1 SGHTA, CDR2 FQGTGA. There are 14 residues in the CDR3. Authors' processing steps: Nucleated cell number was recorded as an estimate derived from reference gene primer amplification. Only in-frame clones appear in the TCRdb table, and some are missing; sequencing was by immunoSEQ multiplex PCR. From that table come the V and J calls and clone size; the DNA was used to work out D and trimming. The data show about 120,000 clones, with about 86% seen just once and about 2% held by the top ten. This rearrangement joins TRBV7-3 to TRBJ2-2; D not resolved. The TCR originated in a woman aged 45-65 years with acute or convalescent COVID-19. The source material was peripheral blood. Here the CDR3 reads CASSLFADTGELFF. The CDR3 DNA sequence: TGTGCCAGCAGCTTATTCGCAGACACCGGGGAGCTGTTTTTT.